These 20 T cell receptor beta chains share one sample of origin, sequenced in a study of control samples from healthy donors and cancer patients. Clones were sequenced by immunoSEQ multiplex PCR, and TCRdb holds only the in-frame ones, with some missing. The profile shows around 170,000 clones, more than 85% of them singletons. Input material: blood. The receptors were gathered from a woman aged 25-40 years in good health.

The V gene is TRBV7-2, the J gene TRBJ2-2; D possibly corresponds to TRBD1 (5 bases). Trimming stripped 6 bases from V and 6 bases from J, with 14 bases between. Germline CDR1 is SGHTA and CDR2 is FQGNSA. This CDR3 spans 14 amino acids. The CDR3 reads CASSSDSRPGELFF. CDR3 sequence (DNA): TGTGCCAGCAGTTCAGACAGCCGCCCCGGGGAGCTGTTTTTT.

The chain uses TRBV7-2 and TRBJ2-5, with D uncertain. Looked up from germline, CDR1 is SGHTA and CDR2 is FQGNSA. The CDR3 contains 15 residues. Trimming stripped 0 bases from V and 2 bases from J, with 10 bases between. Here the CDR3 reads CASSLATVRQETQYF. CDR3 nucleotides: TGTGCCAGCAGCTTAGCGACGGTTAGGCAAGAGACCCAGTACTTC.

This clone appeared once. J is TRBJ2-3 and V is TRBV7-6; D possibly uses TRBD1 or TRBD2 (5 bases each). There are 15 residues in the CDR3. V dropped 4 bases and J dropped 2 bases, with 13 bases sitting between them. Germline V gives CDR1 SGHVS, CDR2 FNYEAQ. Here the CDR3 reads CASSSHQGDTDTQYF. CDR3 coding DNA: TGTGCCAGCAGCTCACATCAGGGAGACACAGATACGCAGTATTTT.

This sequence joins TRBV10-3 and TRBJ1-4; the D is unclear. The CDR3 runs to 15 residues. The germline CDR1 and CDR2 sequences are ENHRY and SYGVKD. The V end lost 2 bases, the J end lost 3 bases, and 10 bases lay between the germline ends. The CDR3 bases are TGTGCCATCAGTGAGAGGGAAGGTGCTAATGAAAAACTGTTTTTT. It is translated as CAISEREGANEKLFF.

The V and J genes are TRBV27 and TRBJ1-2; D unclear. This CDR3 is built from 12 residues. Germline V gives CDR1 MNHEY, CDR2 SMNVEV (reference sequence). V lost 3 bases to trimming and J lost 4 bases, with 6 bases between them. The CDR3 loop reads CASSFQSYGYTF. The CDR3 DNA follows: TGTGCCAGCAGTTTCCAGAGCTATGGCTACACCTTC.

V and J are TRBV7-3 and TRBJ2-5; 14 positions match TRBD2. This CDR3 has 18 amino acids. Per the germline V gene, CDR1 is SGHTA and CDR2 is FQGTGA. V gave up 3 bases and J gave up 1 base; unmatched junction bases: 7. In nucleotides, the CDR3 is TGTGCCAGCAGCTTCGGGACTAGCGGGAGTTTAAGCCAAGAGACCCAGTACTTC. This sequence encodes CASSFGTSGSLSQETQYF.

This chain links TRBV6-5 with TRBJ1-2, with TRBD1 as a possible D gene (6 bases). Trimming shortened V by 6 bases and J by 2 bases, and 10 bases separated the two germline ends. CDR3 length: 13 residues. Per germline, CDR1 MNHEY and CDR2 SVGAGI. The DNA for the CDR3 is TGTGCCAGCAGGCTTACAGGGAACTATGGCTACACCTTC. This codes for CASRLTGNYGYTF.

This clone was counted between two and nine times. The rearrangement joins TRBV6-4 to TRBJ2-3; D may be TRBD2 (7 bases). The CDR3 runs 15 residues. Trimming pared 3 bases from V and 3 bases from J, leaving 13 bases between. Per the germline V gene, CDR1 is MRHNA and CDR2 is SNTAGT. CDR3 nucleotides: TGTGCCAGCAGTGATGGGGGGGCAGGGACAGATACGCAGTATTTT. Residues: CASSDGGAGTDTQYF.

The chain joins TRBV9 to TRBJ2-3; D is unresolved. Germline V CDR1 and CDR2: SGDLS, YYNGEE. Trimming pared 0 bases from V and 1 base from J, leaving 6 bases between. The CDR3 consists of 14 residues. In DNA, the CDR3 is TGTGCCAGCAGCGTAGCAAGAGGCACAGATACGCAGTATTTT. Amino acid sequence: CASSVARGTDTQYF.

This clone was observed once. The CDR3 bases are TGTGCCAGCAGTGAACAGGGGGCTAACTATGGCTACACCTTC. Amino acid sequence: CASSEQGANYGYTF. The gene calls are TRBV2 and TRBJ1-2; 7 nucleotides line up with TRBD1. The CDR3 extends over 14 amino acids. V lost 2 bases and J lost 0; bases outside the gene matches: 0. In germline, CDR1 is SNHLY, CDR2 FYNNEI.

The chain links TRBV5-1 to TRBJ2-6; 7 nucleotides match TRBD1. Trimming at V came to 5 bases and at J to 2 bases, leaving 7 bases not matched to a gene. In germline, CDR1 is SGHRS, CDR2 YFSETQ. The CDR3 loop spans 16 amino acids. The CDR3 reads CASSHDRAAGANVLTF. CDR3 bases: TGCGCCAGCAGTCATGACAGGGCCGCTGGGGCCAACGTCCTGACTTTC.

This clone has just one count. The chain has TRBV20-1 and TRBJ1-3; D gene unclear. This CDR3 comprises 17 residues. Trimming stripped 3 bases from V and 0 bases from J, with 18 bases between. Germline lookup yields CDR1 DFQATT and CDR2 SNEGSKA (reference sequence). CDR3 in DNA: TGCAGTGCTAGTCCCCACAGTGGGGTCCTCTCTGGAAACACCATATATTTT. This codes for CSASPHSGVLSGNTIYF.

The chain joins TRBV5-1 to TRBJ2-2; 9 bases line up with TRBD1. CDR1 is SGHRS and CDR2 is YFSETQ in the germline V gene. This CDR3 contains 18 residues. V was clipped by 0 bases and J by 7 bases; unmatched bases: 13. CDR3 sequence (DNA): TGCGCCAGCAGCTTGGCATTTACCGGGACAGGGCTGTTCGGGGAGCTGTTTTTT. This translates into CASSLAFTGTGLFGELFF.

V gene TRBV28 combines with J gene TRBJ2-1; D is ambiguous. Germline lookup yields CDR1 MDHEN and CDR2 SYDVKM. The CDR3 has 14 residues. V was pared by 2 bases and J by 3 bases, with 8 bases between. In nucleotides, the CDR3 is TGTGCCAGCAGTTTAGGTTTAGGCTACAATGAGCAGTTCTTC. Its translation is CASSLGLGYNEQFF.

The chain is built from TRBV7-8 and TRBJ2-1; 10 positions match TRBD2. The CDR3 extends over 15 amino acids. The V segment lost 4 bases and the J segment 2 bases; nucleotides outside the gene matches: 2. CDR1 is SGHVS, CDR2 FQNEAQ, per germline. In DNA form, the CDR3 reads TGTGCCAGCAGCTCGGGGACTAGCGCCTACAATGAGCAGTTCTTC. Translation gives CASSSGTSAYNEQFF.

The gene calls are TRBV27 and TRBJ2-5; TRBD1 is a possible D gene (6 bases). The V gene's germline CDR1 is MNHEY and CDR2 SMNVEV (reference sequence). This CDR3 is 13 amino acids long. Trimming removed 6 bases at V and 5 bases at J, with 13 bases between. The CDR3 coding sequence is TGTGCCAGCAGACCGACAGGTCAGGAGACCCAGTACTTC. Encoded protein: CASRPTGQETQYF.

The V call is TRBV28, the J call TRBJ2-7; TRBD1 matches at 9 bases. Germline-derived CDR1 and CDR2 are MDHEN and SYDVKM. V trimming: 8 bases; J trimming: 0 bases; junction bases outside the gene matches: 11. The CDR3 consists of 16 residues. The CDR3 region has the DNA TGTGCCAGCGTCCGAAGGGGGACAGGGTCCTCCTACGAGCAGTACTTC. Amino acid sequence: CASVRRGTGSSYEQYF.

This chain connects TRBV4-1 to TRBJ1-4; 7 nucleotides match TRBD1. This CDR3 comprises 17 residues. Looked up from germline, CDR1 is MGHRA and CDR2 is YSYEKL. V was clipped by 0 bases and J by 4 bases; unmatched bases: 8. The CDR3 sequence: CASSQEGTGAYNEKLFF. The CDR3 bases are TGCGCCAGCAGCCAAGAGGGAACAGGGGCATATAATGAAAAACTGTTTTTT.

J is TRBJ2-1 and V is TRBV28; the D is unclear. The CDR3 runs to 11 residues. Trimming left V 5 bases short and J 8 bases short, with 7 bases between. Germline V gene data show CDR1 as MDHEN and CDR2 as SYDVKM. The CDR3 region has the DNA TGTGCCAGCAGTCCCCTCGATGAGCAGTTCTTC. Its protein product is CASSPLDEQFF.

The CDR3: CASSTTGGATGELFF. The CDR3 nucleotides are TGTGCCAGCAGTACGACAGGGGGCGCGACCGGGGAGCTGTTTTTT. The genes are TRBV6-6 and TRBJ2-2; TRBD1 agrees at 10 bases. The CDR3 is made up of 15 amino acids. The trim removed 5 bases at V and 5 bases at J, leaving 5 bases unmatched. Per the germline V gene, CDR1 is MNHNY and CDR2 is SVGAGI (reference sequence).